The rows below give T cell receptor beta chains drawn from one sample of a study of T-cell memory formation after mild COVID-19. MiXCR, run by TCRdb on the 5' RACE reads, gives a single entry per CDR3 protein. The sample lists approximately 98,000 distinct CDR3 sequences, around 17% occurring once. Sequences were obtained from PBMCs or a T cell subset sorted from them (not recorded which). The receptors were gathered from a man aged 18-30 years who had mild COVID-19 (a few samples of this study predate the infection). Cell type and time point are not known. Both conserved end residues are part of each CDR3. The order of the fields is D gene, J gene, clone size, V gene, CDR3 protein, CDR3 DNA. The D gene is left open where the match is weak. Not all rows give a size; the values are once, few, many and, for expanded clones, a class.

D gene: .
J gene: TRBJ2-6
clone size: few
V gene: TRBV5-1
CDR3 protein: CASSFSQTSGANVLTF
CDR3 DNA: TGCGCCAGCAGCTTTTCCCAAACCTCTGGGGCCAACGTCCTGACTTTC

D gene: TRBD1
J gene: TRBJ2-4
clone size: .
V gene: TRBV10-3
CDR3 protein: CAISGTGDPAKNIQYF
CDR3 DNA: TGTGCCATCAGCGGGACAGGGGACCCAGCCAAAAACATTCAGTACTTC

D gene: .
J gene: TRBJ2-5
clone size: .
V gene: TRBV12-3/TRBV12-4
CDR3 protein: CASSLRQVEETQYF
CDR3 DNA: TGTGCCAGCAGTCTGCGACAGGTCGAAGAGACCCAGTACTTC

D gene: .
J gene: TRBJ2-7
clone size: .
V gene: TRBV5-4
CDR3 protein: CASSLALQGYEQYF
CDR3 DNA: TGTGCCAGCAGCTTGGCTTTACAGGGCTACGAGCAGTACTTC

D gene: .
J gene: TRBJ2-3
clone size: once
V gene: TRBV5-1
CDR3 protein: CASSLVREASTDTQYF
CDR3 DNA: TGCGCCAGCAGCTTGGTCAGGGAGGCTAGCACAGATACGCAGTATTTT

D gene: .
J gene: TRBJ2-3
clone size: .
V gene: TRBV7-2
CDR3 protein: CASSLNISPSQYF
CDR3 DNA: TGTGCCAGCAGCTTAAATATTAGCCCATCGCAGTATTTT

D gene: TRBD1
J gene: TRBJ2-7
clone size: few
V gene: TRBV12-3/TRBV12-4
CDR3 protein: CASSLSETGEQYF
CDR3 DNA: TGTGCCAGCAGTTTGTCGGAGACAGGGGAGCAGTACTTC

D gene: TRBD2
J gene: TRBJ2-3
clone size: .
V gene: TRBV12-3/TRBV12-4
CDR3 protein: CASSHSGGGDTQYF
CDR3 DNA: TGTGCCAGCAGTCATAGCGGGGGGGGAGATACGCAGTATTTT

D gene: .
J gene: TRBJ2-2
clone size: many
V gene: TRBV5-1
CDR3 protein: CASSSIPGLINTGELFF
CDR3 DNA: TGCGCCAGCAGCTCCATACCAGGGCTAATTAACACCGGGGAGCTGTTTTTT

D gene: .
J gene: TRBJ2-5
clone size: .
V gene: TRBV4-2
CDR3 protein: CASSQKGVQETQYF
CDR3 DNA: TGTGCCAGCAGCCAAAAAGGCGTCCAAGAGACCCAGTACTTC

D gene: TRBD1
J gene: TRBJ1-1
clone size: many
V gene: TRBV7-2
CDR3 protein: CASSLPTGSLIF
CDR3 DNA: TGTGCCAGCAGCTTACCGACAGGGTCTCTGATCTTT

D gene: .
J gene: TRBJ2-1
clone size: few
V gene: TRBV6-2/TRBV6-3
CDR3 protein: CASSYSRDTYNEQFF
CDR3 DNA: TGTGCCAGCAGTTACTCGAGGGACACGTACAATGAGCAGTTCTTC

D gene: TRBD1
J gene: TRBJ1-2
clone size: few
V gene: TRBV4-3
CDR3 protein: CASSYDRGYGYTF
CDR3 DNA: TGCGCCAGCAGCTATGACAGGGGGTATGGCTACACCTTC

D gene: TRBD2
J gene: TRBJ2-3
clone size: few
V gene: TRBV11-2
CDR3 protein: CASSYYQRGDARGTQYF
CDR3 DNA: TGTGCCAGCAGCTACTACCAGCGGGGTGACGCAAGAGGTACGCAGTATTTT

D gene: .
J gene: TRBJ2-5
clone size: few
V gene: TRBV19
CDR3 protein: CASSILTSPETQYF
CDR3 DNA: TGTGCCAGTAGTATTTTGACATCGCCGGAGACCCAGTACTTC

D gene: .
J gene: TRBJ2-7
clone size: .
V gene: TRBV18
CDR3 protein: CASSPQDLYEQYF
CDR3 DNA: TGTGCCAGCTCACCCCAGGACCTCTACGAGCAGTACTTC

D gene: TRBD2
J gene: TRBJ2-3
clone size: .
V gene: TRBV28
CDR3 protein: CASSLDLGGGTDTQYF
CDR3 DNA: TGTGCCAGCAGTTTGGATTTGGGAGGGGGCACAGATACGCAGTATTTT

D gene: .
J gene: TRBJ1-5
clone size: few
V gene: TRBV6-6
CDR3 protein: CASRRGADSNQPQHF
CDR3 DNA: TGTGCCAGCAGACGAGGAGCCGATAGCAATCAGCCCCAGCATTTT

D gene: .
J gene: TRBJ1-3
clone size: .
V gene: TRBV9
CDR3 protein: CASSGMGGNTIYF
CDR3 DNA: TGTGCCAGCAGCGGGATGGGAGGAAACACCATATATTTT

D gene: .
J gene: TRBJ2-1
clone size: many
V gene: TRBV5-1
CDR3 protein: CASSLWGISYNEQFF
CDR3 DNA: TGCGCCAGCAGCTTGTGGGGTATCTCCTACAATGAGCAGTTCTTC

D gene: .
J gene: TRBJ1-1
clone size: .
V gene: TRBV7-2
CDR3 protein: CASSLGADRPDTEAFF
CDR3 DNA: TGTGCCAGCAGCTTAGGGGCAGACCGCCCGGACACTGAAGCTTTCTTT

D gene: .
J gene: TRBJ2-6
clone size: .
V gene: TRBV19
CDR3 protein: CASSIYSGANVLTF
CDR3 DNA: TGTGCCAGTAGTATTTACTCTGGGGCCAACGTCCTGACTTTC

D gene: TRBD1
J gene: TRBJ2-7
clone size: .
V gene: TRBV12-3/TRBV12-4
CDR3 protein: CASSGTGDEQYF
CDR3 DNA: TGTGCCAGCAGTGGGACAGGGGACGAGCAGTACTTC

D gene: .
J gene: TRBJ2-2
clone size: .
V gene: TRBV7-3
CDR3 protein: CASSLPSGNPGELFF
CDR3 DNA: TGTGCCAGCAGCCTCCCATCCGGGAACCCAGGGGAGCTGTTTTTT

D gene: .
J gene: TRBJ2-7
clone size: .
V gene: TRBV29-1
CDR3 protein: CSVARGINEQYF
CDR3 DNA: TGCAGCGTTGCCCGGGGAATAAACGAGCAGTACTTC

D gene: .
J gene: TRBJ2-7
clone size: few
V gene: TRBV30
CDR3 protein: CACGPIWDEQYF
CDR3 DNA: TGTGCCTGTGGGCCGATCTGGGACGAGCAGTACTTC

D gene: TRBD1
J gene: TRBJ2-1
clone size: few
V gene: TRBV5-1
CDR3 protein: CASSNRDRGSGEQFF
CDR3 DNA: TGCGCCAGCAGCAACCGGGACAGGGGCTCGGGTGAGCAGTTCTTC

D gene: TRBD1
J gene: TRBJ1-4
clone size: few
V gene: TRBV5-6
CDR3 protein: CASSFSRGVGEKLFF
CDR3 DNA: TGTGCCAGCAGCTTTTCCAGGGGGGTCGGTGAAAAACTGTTTTTT

D gene: .
J gene: TRBJ2-5
clone size: .
V gene: TRBV7-8
CDR3 protein: CASSPMTTQETQYF
CDR3 DNA: TGTGCCAGCAGCCCAATGACTACCCAAGAGACCCAGTACTTC

D gene: .
J gene: TRBJ2-1
clone size: .
V gene: TRBV7-2
CDR3 protein: CASSLIGSDNEQFF
CDR3 DNA: TGTGCCAGCAGCTTAATAGGGTCCGACAATGAGCAGTTCTTC

D gene: .
J gene: TRBJ2-5
clone size: medium-sized
V gene: TRBV7-9
CDR3 protein: CASSYWALQETQYF
CDR3 DNA: TGTGCCAGCAGCTACTGGGCTTTACAAGAGACCCAGTACTTC

D gene: TRBD2
J gene: TRBJ2-3
clone size: .
V gene: TRBV7-2
CDR3 protein: CASSLPLAGPTDTQYF
CDR3 DNA: TGTGCCAGCAGCTTACCCCTAGCGGGGCCCACAGATACGCAGTATTTT

D gene: .
J gene: TRBJ2-7
clone size: few
V gene: TRBV20-1
CDR3 protein: CSASRGSYEQYF
CDR3 DNA: TGCAGTGCCAGCAGGGGCTCCTACGAGCAGTACTTC

D gene: .
J gene: TRBJ2-7
clone size: few
V gene: TRBV7-2
CDR3 protein: CASSLAGLAGAYEQYF
CDR3 DNA: TGTGCCAGCAGCTTAGCAGGCCTAGCAGGGGCCTACGAGCAGTACTTC

D gene: TRBD1
J gene: TRBJ2-3
clone size: .
V gene: TRBV5-4
CDR3 protein: CASTAQGTQYF
CDR3 DNA: TGTGCCAGCACCGCACAGGGGACGCAGTATTTT

D gene: .
J gene: TRBJ2-6
clone size: .
V gene: TRBV7-3
CDR3 protein: CASSIGGSAGANVLTF
CDR3 DNA: TGTGCCAGCAGCATCGGCGGGTCGGCTGGGGCCAACGTCCTGACTTTC

D gene: .
J gene: TRBJ1-5
clone size: few
V gene: TRBV6-2/TRBV6-3
CDR3 protein: CASSYIGQGNQPQHF
CDR3 DNA: TGTGCCAGCAGTTACATAGGTCAAGGCAATCAGCCCCAGCATTTT

D gene: .
J gene: TRBJ2-7
clone size: few
V gene: TRBV5-1
CDR3 protein: CASSFMDSSYEQYF
CDR3 DNA: TGCGCCAGCAGCTTTATGGACAGCAGCTACGAGCAGTACTTC

D gene: .
J gene: TRBJ2-1
clone size: few
V gene: TRBV9
CDR3 protein: CASSVGGGHFNEQFF
CDR3 DNA: TGTGCCAGCAGCGTAGGCGGGGGACACTTCAATGAGCAGTTCTTC

D gene: .
J gene: TRBJ1-6
clone size: .
V gene: TRBV7-2
CDR3 protein: CASSLGNSPLHF
CDR3 DNA: TGTGCCAGCAGCTTAGGGAATTCACCCCTCCACTTT